The 31 T cell receptor beta chains below come from one sample, sequenced in a study of blood T cell repertoires in COVID-19 (dated by TCRdb to the early 2020s). Libraries came from the immunoSEQ multiplex PCR assay. Sourced from immuneACCESS, this table was stored by TCRdb with only in-frame sequences that have V and J called. A share of the clones is absent; for the studies checked, an unresolved V gene accounts for under half, and the remainder has no known explanation. The sample table contains 43,000 or so clones; only one count was recorded for roughly nine tenths of them. In total, the top ten clones hold roughly 6.1% of the sample. Sample: peripheral blood. The receptors stem from a human donor in a cohort sampled during active COVID-19.

The chain links TRBV24-1 to TRBJ2-2; TRBD2 aligns across 12 bases. V was clipped by 6 bases and J by 4 bases; unmatched bases: 2. The CDR3 spans 15 residues. The germline V gene has CDR1 KGHDR and CDR2 SFDVKD. Written as DNA, the CDR3 is TGTGCCACCAGTTCGACTAGCGGGGGCACCGGGGAGCTGTTTTTT. Protein product: CATSSTSGGTGELFF.

V gene TRBV2 combines with J gene TRBJ2-4, with 8 bases fitting TRBD1. Germline V CDR1 and CDR2: SNHLY, FYNNEI. This CDR3 spans 13 amino acids. V trimming: 3 bases; J trimming: 8 bases; junction bases outside the gene matches: 3. The CDR3 coding sequence is TGTGCCAGCAGTGACAGGGGGCTTGACATTCAGTACTTC. It encodes CASSDRGLDIQYF.

This rearrangement joins TRBV6-6 to TRBJ2-3; D is undetermined. The CDR3 is 16 residues long. Germline V gene data show CDR1 as MNHNY and CDR2 as SVGAGI (reference sequence). Trimming removed 3 bases from V and 2 bases from J, with 15 bases in between. In DNA, the CDR3 is TGTGCCAGCAGTTATTTTGAACAGTTTTACACAGATACGCAGTATTTT. As protein: CASSYFEQFYTDTQYF.

The chain recombines TRBV5-4 with TRBJ2-1; 11 nucleotides agree with TRBD2. The germline V gene has CDR1 SGHNT and CDR2 YYREEE (reference sequence). V trimming: 0 bases; J trimming: 5 bases; junction bases outside the gene matches: 7. CDR3 length: 17 residues. The CDR3 sequence: CASSLVGSGRGHNEQFF. The CDR3, as DNA: TGTGCCAGCAGCTTGGTTGGTAGCGGGAGGGGGCACAATGAGCAGTTCTTC.

This clone has only a few counts. This chain links TRBV19 with TRBJ2-7; perhaps TRBD1 as D (6 bases). Looked up from germline, CDR1 is LNHDA and CDR2 is SQIVND (reference sequence). Trimming stripped 3 bases from V and 2 bases from J, with 8 bases between. The CDR3 totals 13 residues. The CDR3 nucleotides read TGTGCCAGTAGTATCCAGGGGACCTACGAGCAGTACTTC. Translated, it gives CASSIQGTYEQYF.

The gene calls are TRBV3-1 (or the pseudogene TRBV3-2) and TRBJ2-7, with D maybe TRBD2 (6 bases). The V end was cut by 1 base, the J end by 5 bases, with 12 bases between. The CDR3 runs to 14 residues. Germline loops: CDR1 LGHDT, CDR2 YNNKEL (reference sequence). The CDR3 DNA reads TGTGCCAGCAGCCAAGTTATGGTAGCGGACGAGCAGTACTTC. The encoded protein is CASSQVMVADEQYF.

The chain combines TRBV7-7 with TRBJ2-3; 9 nucleotides line up with TRBD2. CDR1 is SSHAT, CDR2 FNYEAQ, per germline (reference sequence). Trimming removed 1 base from V and 4 bases from J; junction bases left unmatched: 6. CDR3 length: 16 residues. Written as DNA, the CDR3 is TGTGCCAGCAGCTTAGGCTCTAGCGGGGAATCAGATACGCAGTATTTT. Protein product: CASSLGSSGESDTQYF.

This clone was detected a few times. The chain uses TRBV5-6 and TRBJ2-3, with TRBD2 matching 12 bases. V dropped 3 bases and J dropped 2; count of bases not matched to a gene: 7. Germline V gives CDR1 SGHDT, CDR2 YYEEEE. The CDR3 has 17 residues. CDR3 in DNA: TGTGCCAGCAGCTCACCGACTAGCGGGAGAGCCACAGATACGCAGTATTTT. Encoded protein: CASSSPTSGRATDTQYF.

The rearrangement uses TRBV4-3 and TRBJ2-3, with TRBD1 matching over 7 bases. After removal of 0 bases from V and 2 bases from J, the junction contained 2 bases not matched to a gene. The CDR3 totals 15 residues. Germline values: CDR1 LGHNA, CDR2 YSLEER. The CDR3 region is CASSQEGQNTDTQYF. The CDR3 DNA is TGCGCCAGCAGCCAAGAGGGACAGAACACAGATACGCAGTATTTT.

This chain links TRBV5-1 with TRBJ2-1; 9 bases are shared with TRBD2. The V gene end was trimmed by 3 bases and the J gene end by 3 bases; junction bases not matched to a gene: 10. Per the germline V gene, CDR1 is SGHRS and CDR2 is YFSETQ. CDR3 length: 17 amino acids. The CDR3 loop is CASSSGASGDFYNEQFF. CDR3 nucleotides: TGCGCCAGCAGCTCCGGGGCTAGCGGGGACTTCTACAATGAGCAGTTCTTC.

A single count supports this clone. The gene calls are TRBV5-6 and TRBJ1-1, with TRBD1 identical over 7 bases. This CDR3 has 15 residues. Germline loops: CDR1 SGHDT, CDR2 YYEEEE. Germline trimming cut 4 bases from V and 1 base from J; bases unmatched to any gene: 7. Written as DNA, the CDR3 is TGTGCCAGCAGCCCTTCCGACAGGGCGAACACTGAAGCTTTCTTT. Translation: CASSPSDRANTEAFF.

This sequence joins TRBV12-5 and TRBJ2-3; 12 positions agree with TRBD2. Trimming cost V 6 bases and J 6 bases; bases outside gene matches: 16. Germline CDR1 and CDR2: LGHNT and FRNRAP. This CDR3 region has 18 residues. The CDR3 nucleotides read TGTGCTAGTGGCTTCTCAGGACTAGCGGGATCGAGGTTGGATACGCAGTATTTT. Its protein product is CASGFSGLAGSRLDTQYF. Combining the CDR3 with reference TRBV12-5 and TRBJ2-3 gives the whole variable domain DARVTQTPRHKVTEMGQEVTMRCQPILGHNTVFWYRQTMMQGLELLAYFRNRAPLDDSGMPKDRFSAEMPDATLATLKIQPSEPRDSAVYFCASGFSGLAGSRLDTQYFGPGTRLTVL.

The chain combines TRBV6-5 with TRBJ2-1; D gene unclear. Trimming cost V 6 bases and J 0 bases, with 9 bases left between them. The CDR3 sequence is 14 residues long. CDR1 is MNHEY and CDR2 is SVGAGI in the germline V gene. CDR3: CASRFIGSYNEQFF. As DNA, the CDR3 is TGTGCCAGCAGATTCATCGGCTCCTACAATGAGCAGTTCTTC.

The CDR3: CASSEAAGTSGGYQETQYF. CDR3 nucleotides: TGTGCCAGCAGTGAAGCGGCCGGGACTAGCGGGGGGTACCAAGAGACCCAGTACTTC. The chain recombines TRBV6-1 with TRBJ2-5; 15 positions match TRBD2. In germline, CDR1 is MNHNS, CDR2 SASEGT. Germline trimming cut 0 bases from V and 0 bases from J; bases unmatched to any gene: 5. There are 19 residues in the CDR3.

J is TRBJ2-1 and V is TRBV9; TRBD2 agrees at 7 bases. The CDR3 consists of 18 residues. Losses at the gene ends were 1 base for V and 7 bases for J; bases not matched to a gene: 17. Germline values: CDR1 SGDLS, CDR2 YYNGEE. CDR3 sequence (DNA): TGTGCCAGCAGCGTAAATGGAGGTATGCGGGGGTCGGTGAATGAGCAGTTCTTC. This codes for CASSVNGGMRGSVNEQFF.

This chain connects TRBV19 to TRBJ1-5; D is unresolved. Trimming removed 5 bases from V and 2 bases from J, with 13 bases in between. CDR3 length equals 15 residues. Per the germline V gene, CDR1 is LNHDA and CDR2 is SQIVND (reference sequence). The CDR3 here is CASSRPGDGNQPQHF. Here the CDR3 DNA reads TGTGCCAGTAGTCGGCCCGGGGATGGCAATCAGCCCCAGCATTTT. Filled out from reference TRBV19 and TRBJ1-5, the complete variable domain reads DGGITQSPKYLFRKEGQNVTLSCEQNLNHDAMYWYRQDPGQGLRLIYYSQIVNDFQKGDIAEGYSVSREKKESFPLTVTSAQKNPTAFYLCASSRPGDGNQPQHFGDGTRLSIL.

This clone was picked up one time. V gene TRBV6-5 combines with J gene TRBJ1-6, with D possibly matching TRBD1 (5 bases). This CDR3 spans 15 amino acids. Deletions cut 0 bases from V and 14 bases from J, with 17 bases between. Germline values: CDR1 MNHEY, CDR2 SVGAGI. The CDR3 protein is CASSYSETEFSTLHF. CDR3 in DNA: TGTGCCAGCAGTTACTCGGAGACAGAATTTTCGACCCTCCACTTT.

This chain connects TRBV18 to TRBJ2-1; possibly TRBD1 for D (6 bases). The CDR3 has 12 residues. With 3 bases removed from V and 7 bases from J, the gap between germline ends came to 7 bases. Germline V gives CDR1 KGHSH, CDR2 LQKENI. This chain's CDR3 is CASSPTGNEQFF. CDR3 coding DNA: TGTGCCAGCTCACCCACAGGGAATGAGCAGTTCTTC.

The chain employs TRBV7-6 and TRBJ2-7; D call uncertain. Germline CDR1 reads SGHVS; CDR2 reads FNYEAQ. The ends were cut back, 5 bases at V and 3 bases at J, with 14 bases in the middle. The CDR3 contains 14 residues. The CDR3 DNA reads TGTGCCAGCAGCCCGGAGTCTACGGGCTACGAGCAGTACTTC. It is translated as CASSPESTGYEQYF.

The chain links TRBV7-2 to TRBJ1-5; D not resolved. This CDR3 is 16 amino acids long. The ends were cut back, 1 base at V and 0 bases at J, with 10 bases in the middle. Germline V CDR1 and CDR2: SGHTA, FQGNSA. The CDR3 DNA sequence: TGTGCCAGCAGCTTAGAGCGAAAATTTAGCAATCAGCCCCAGCATTTT. This translates into CASSLERKFSNQPQHF.

The chain links TRBV12-3 or TRBV12-4 to TRBJ2-5; 8 bases are shared with TRBD1. The length of the CDR3 is 12 residues. Trimming at V came to 10 bases and at J to 5 bases, leaving 6 bases not matched to a gene. CDR3 sequence (DNA): TGTGCCACCACCAGGGGGCAGGAGACCCAGTACTTC. Protein: CATTRGQETQYF.

This rearrangement joins TRBV19 to TRBJ1-2; D not resolved. Per the germline V gene, CDR1 is LNHDA and CDR2 is SQIVND (reference sequence). This CDR3 comprises 15 residues. V gave up 3 bases and J gave up 3 bases, with 14 bases separating them. Here the CDR3 DNA reads TGTGCCAGTAGTATTTTCGGAGCGGAATACTATGGCTACACCTTC. Amino acids: CASSIFGAEYYGYTF.

The chain recombines TRBV4-3 with TRBJ2-7, with TRBD1 matching 7 bases. The CDR3 covers 16 residues. The trim removed 1 base at V and 0 bases at J, leaving 6 bases unmatched. CDR1 is LGHNA, CDR2 YSLEER, per germline. CDR3 coding DNA: TGCGCCAGCAGCCAAGCCCAGACAGGGCGCTCCTACGAGCAGTACTTC. Its protein product is CASSQAQTGRSYEQYF.

V is TRBV9 and J is TRBJ1-5; tentatively, D is TRBD1 (6 bases). The CDR3 length is 14 residues. V lost 3 bases, J lost 4 bases, and 11 bases lay in between. CDR1 and CDR2 from the germline V gene are SGDLS and YYNGEE. The CDR3 DNA sequence: TGTGCCAGCAGCGCCACTACAGGGAATCAGCCCCAGCATTTT. It translates to CASSATTGNQPQHF.

V gene TRBV28 combines with J gene TRBJ2-7, with a tentative D call TRBD2 (5 bases). CDR3 size: 11 residues. Germline CDR1 is MDHEN and CDR2 is SYDVKM. V was pared by 2 bases and J by 7 bases, with 6 bases between. The CDR3 nucleotides are TGTGCCAGCAGTTTACGGGGTGAGCAGTACTTC. Translated: CASSLRGEQYF.

This chain connects TRBV28 to TRBJ1-5, with TRBD1 matching over 7 bases. Germline loops: CDR1 MDHEN, CDR2 SYDVKM. The CDR3 contains 19 residues. V lost 7 bases to trimming and J lost 4 bases; unmatched junction nucleotides: 22. The CDR3 sequence: CASTPEVVWQGDINQPQHF. DNA for the CDR3: TGTGCCAGCACCCCCGAGGTGGTTTGGCAGGGGGACATTAATCAGCCCCAGCATTTT.

The chain couples TRBV24-1 to TRBJ2-1, with D unresolved. Between the trimmed V and J ends, which lost 5 bases and 0 bases, there was a span of 4 bases. The CDR3 is made up of 13 amino acids. The germline V gene has CDR1 KGHDR and CDR2 SFDVKD. The CDR3 protein is CATSGSSYNEQFF. The CDR3 DNA reads TGTGCCACCAGTGGGAGCTCCTACAATGAGCAGTTCTTC.

The V call is TRBV9, the J call TRBJ2-7, with D maybe TRBD2 (5 bases). The CDR3 has 16 residues. Trimming left V 3 bases short and J 2 bases short, with 18 bases between. Germline lookup yields CDR1 SGDLS and CDR2 YYNGEE. This CDR3 is CASSEGLEGYAYEQYF. CDR3 sequence (DNA): TGTGCCAGCAGCGAGGGTCTCGAGGGCTATGCCTACGAGCAGTACTTC.

V usage is TRBV4-3 and J usage is TRBJ1-2, with D perhaps TRBD1 (5 bases). The CDR3 covers 16 residues. From germline, CDR1 is LGHNA and CDR2 YSLEER. Trimming shortened V by 4 bases and J by 5 bases, and 20 bases separated the two germline ends. The CDR3 reads CASSLRGGESLYGYTF. For the CDR3, the DNA is TGCGCCAGCAGCCTCCGAGGAGGGGAGTCACTATATGGCTACACCTTC.

The rearrangement joins TRBV12-5 to TRBJ2-1; 8 bases line up with TRBD2. This CDR3 is built from 16 residues. V was clipped by 0 bases and J by 6 bases; unmatched bases: 7. CDR1 is LGHNT, CDR2 FRNRAP, per germline. DNA of the CDR3: TGTGCTAGTGGTTTGGTCACTAGCGGCCACTCCAATGAGCAGTTCTTC. It yields the protein CASGLVTSGHSNEQFF.

This chain connects TRBV6-6 to TRBJ1-4; possibly TRBD1 for D (6 bases). Germline V lookup: CDR1 MNHNY, CDR2 SVGAGI (reference sequence). The CDR3 length is 16 residues. V was cut by 0 bases and J by 7 bases, with 15 bases left in between. CDR3 nucleotides: TGTGCCAGCAGTTACTCTAACAGGGAGTTAAGTGAAAAACTGTTTTTT. Amino acid sequence: CASSYSNRELSEKLFF.